Shown below are 17 T cell receptor beta chains from a single sample sequenced in a study of CD8 T cells in Susac syndrome (dated by TCRdb to the late 2010s). The library was built by means of the immunoSEQ multiplex PCR assay. RNA was extracted using the RNeasy kit, and roughly 0.45 to 1 ug of the RNA was reverse transcribed with random hexamers. TCRdb trimmed public reads at Q25 via fastp, called clones via MiXCR and kept in-frame beta chains. For every CDR3 protein sequence, its rows merge into one entry that carries the most common genes and DNA. The sample table records 200,000 to 250,000 distinct CDR3 sequences; 95% of these occur just once. Clones ranked in the top ten supply just over 0.08% of the sample. Sample: CD4+ T cells from PBMCs. Receptor source: a human donor with multiple sclerosis.

The chain is built from TRBV9 and TRBJ2-1; D ambiguous. The CDR3 runs 13 residues. V was trimmed by 2 bases and J by 8 bases, leaving 11 bases between them. The germline gives CDR1 SGDLS, CDR2 YYNGEE. CDR3 region: CASSVSASYEQFF. CDR3 DNA sequence: TGTGCCAGCAGCGTCAGCGCTTCGTATGAGCAGTTCTTC.

The chain joins TRBV29-1 to TRBJ1-2, with TRBD1 matching over 9 bases. The CDR3 totals 15 residues. Unmatched junction bases numbered 11, after V lost 3 bases and J lost 6 bases. Germline V CDR1 and CDR2: SQVTM, ANQGSEA. CDR3 loop: CSVEKIQGALNGYTF. The CDR3 DNA reads TGCAGCGTTGAGAAAATACAGGGGGCGCTTAATGGCTACACCTTC.

CDR3: CSAKGRARGTGADTQYF. The CDR3 bases are TGCAGCGCTAAGGGTAGGGCTAGAGGTACAGGTGCAGATACGCAGTATTTT. The chain joins TRBV29-1 to TRBJ2-3, with D possibly being TRBD1 (5 bases). V lost 7 bases and J 4 bases, leaving 27 bases between the germline ends. Germline CDR1 SQVTM, CDR2 ANQGSEA. The CDR3 contains 17 residues.

The chain recombines TRBV7-2 with TRBJ1-5; D may be TRBD1 (6 bases). Germline V gene data show CDR1 as SGHTA and CDR2 as FQGNSA. Trimming removed 3 bases from V and 7 bases from J, with 10 bases in between. The CDR3 has 13 residues. The CDR3 loop is CASSFDRWQPQHF. The CDR3 DNA follows: TGTGCCAGCAGCTTTGACAGGTGGCAGCCCCAGCATTTT.

The chain employs TRBV9 and TRBJ2-5, with 7 bases that match TRBD1. Germline V gene lookup returns CDR1 SGDLS and CDR2 YYNGEE. V trimming: 4 bases; J trimming: 2 bases; junction bases outside the gene matches: 14. The CDR3 has 17 residues. CDR3 in amino acids: CASSPHLIGGIQETQYF. The CDR3 bases are TGTGCCAGCAGCCCCCACCTCATAGGGGGCATACAAGAGACCCAGTACTTC.

The V gene is TRBV12-5, the J gene TRBJ1-1; D remains unclear. The CDR3 runs to 13 residues. Germline CDR1 is LGHNT and CDR2 is FRNRAP. Trimming shortened V by 7 bases and J by 5 bases, and 14 bases separated the two germline ends. The CDR3 DNA reads as TGTGCTAGTGCTGGCGGTCCGGGGACTGAAGCTTTCTTT. The encoded protein is CASAGGPGTEAFF.

The V and J genes are TRBV29-1 and TRBJ2-3, with D perhaps TRBD1 (6 bases). V dropped 8 bases and J dropped 4 bases, with 19 bases sitting between them. Germline V CDR1 and CDR2: SQVTM, ANQGSEA. This CDR3 is 14 amino acids long. CDR3 in DNA: TGCAGCACGACGAAACAGGGAGAGGCAGATACGCAGTATTTT. Amino acids: CSTTKQGEADTQYF.

This chain uses TRBV6-6 with TRBJ1-4; the D is unclear. Germline values: CDR1 MNHNY, CDR2 SVGAGI (reference sequence). CDR3 length equals 15 residues. V lost 5 bases to trimming and J lost 0 bases, with 10 bases between them. The CDR3 DNA sequence: TGTGCCAGCAGTCCCTCAAGCGCAACTAATGAAAAACTGTTTTTT. Translated, it gives CASSPSSATNEKLFF.

The chain is built from TRBV9 and TRBJ2-3; 8 bases match TRBD2. Germline V gives CDR1 SGDLS, CDR2 YYNGEE. This CDR3 contains 16 residues. Unmatched junction bases numbered 9, after V lost 3 bases and J lost 3 bases. DNA of the CDR3: TGTGCCAGCAGCGCCATGAGCGGGGGCGGTACAGATACGCAGTATTTT. This translates into CASSAMSGGGTDTQYF.

The CDR3 nucleotides are TGCAGCGTTGATGTAGCCCAGGCAGATACGCAGTATTTT. Amino acids: CSVDVAQADTQYF. This chain connects TRBV29-1 to TRBJ2-3, with no clear D. V was shortened by 3 bases and J by 4 bases, with 11 bases between the two germline ends. The CDR3 length is 13 residues. Germline CDR1 and CDR2: SQVTM and ANQGSEA.

The chain couples TRBV24-1 to TRBJ2-7; D is possibly TRBD2 (5 bases). Trimming cost V 3 bases and J 5 bases, with 13 bases left between them. The CDR3 sequence is 14 residues long. From germline, CDR1 is KGHDR and CDR2 SFDVKD. The CDR3 protein is CATSDPNEGHEQYV. The CDR3 DNA sequence: TGTGCCACCAGTGATCCCAATGAGGGCCACGAGCAGTACGTC.

The J gene is TRBJ2-1, the V gene TRBV2; 11 nucleotides agree with TRBD2. CDR1 SNHLY and CDR2 FYNNEI come from the germline V gene. Trimming at V came to 3 bases and at J to 4 bases, leaving 2 bases not matched to a gene. The CDR3 is 15 residues long. CDR3 bases: TGTGCCAGCAGTGATCTAGCGGGGGGTTACAATGAGCAGTTCTTC. This translates into CASSDLAGGYNEQFF.

This clonotype was observed a single time. This chain connects TRBV13 to TRBJ1-2; D might be TRBD1 (5 bases). The ends were cut back, 5 bases at V and 6 bases at J, with 13 bases in the middle. This CDR3 is built from 13 residues. The V gene's germline CDR1 is PRHDT and CDR2 FYEKMQ (reference sequence). This CDR3 reads CASSLGPRDGYTF. CDR3 DNA sequence: TGTGCCAGCAGCCTGGGACCGCGGGATGGCTACACCTTC.

The chain recombines TRBV30 with TRBJ2-7, with D unresolved. The germline V gene has CDR1 GTSNPN and CDR2 SVGIG (reference sequence). The V end was cut by 1 base, the J end by 7 bases, with 8 bases between. This CDR3 comprises 11 residues. CDR3 in DNA: TGTGCCTGGAGTGGGCCTGGGGAGCAGTACTTC. Translation gives CAWSGPGEQYF.

The chain joins TRBV2 to TRBJ1-5; 7 positions match TRBD1. The trim removed 1 base at V and 6 bases at J, leaving 3 bases unmatched. This CDR3 has 14 amino acids. CDR1 is SNHLY, CDR2 FYNNEI, per germline. The CDR3 sequence is CASSEGTGGQPQHF. CDR3 sequence (DNA): TGTGCCAGCAGTGAAGGGACAGGCGGTCAGCCCCAGCATTTT.

This clonotype was recorded only once. V usage is TRBV29-1 and J usage is TRBJ1-1; a weak D match, TRBD1 (5 bases). V lost 4 bases to trimming and J lost 7 bases, with 10 bases between them. This CDR3 has 11 residues. Germline CDR1 and CDR2: SQVTM and ANQGSEA. Here the CDR3 reads CSVAGQGEAFF. The CDR3 nucleotides read TGCAGCGTTGCTGGGCAGGGTGAAGCTTTCTTT. Drawing the rest from reference TRBV29-1 and TRBJ1-1, the complete variable domain is SAVISQKPSRDICQRGTSLTIQCQVDSQVTMMFWYRQQPGQSLTLIATANQGSEATYESGFVIDKFPISRPNLTFSTLTVSNMSPEDSSIYLCSVAGQGEAFFGQGTRLTVV.

This rearrangement joins TRBV5-1 to TRBJ2-3; D is uncertain. Germline assignment: CDR1 SGHRS and CDR2 YFSETQ. This CDR3 contains 14 residues. Trimming stripped 7 bases from V and 4 bases from J, with 16 bases between. CDR3 loop: CASGKGRQADTQYF. In DNA form, the CDR3 reads TGCGCCAGCGGGAAGGGCCGGCAGGCAGATACGCAGTATTTT. The variable domain in full, with the rest retrieved from reference TRBV5-1 and TRBJ2-3, is KAGVTQTPRYLIKTRGQQVTLSCSPISGHRSVSWYQQTPGQGLQFLFEYFSETQRNKGNFPGRFSGRQFSNSRSEMNVSTLELGDSALYLCASGKGRQADTQYFGPGTRLTVL.